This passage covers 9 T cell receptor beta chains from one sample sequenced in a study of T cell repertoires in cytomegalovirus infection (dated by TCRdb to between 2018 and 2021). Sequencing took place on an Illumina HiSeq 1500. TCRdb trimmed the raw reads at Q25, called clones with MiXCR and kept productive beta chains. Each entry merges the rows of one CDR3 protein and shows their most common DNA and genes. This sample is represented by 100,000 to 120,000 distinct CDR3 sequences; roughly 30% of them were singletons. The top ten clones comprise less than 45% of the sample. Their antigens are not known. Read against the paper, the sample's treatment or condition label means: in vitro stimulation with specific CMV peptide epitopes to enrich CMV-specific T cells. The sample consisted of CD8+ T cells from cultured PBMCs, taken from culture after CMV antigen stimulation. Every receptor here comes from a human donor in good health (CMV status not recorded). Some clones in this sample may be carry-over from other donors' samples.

The CDR3 nucleotides read TGTGCCAGCAGCTTAGAAATTGGACAGATGAACACTGAAGCTTTCTTT. Its protein is CASSLEIGQMNTEAFF. The chain employs TRBV7-8 and TRBJ1-1; possibly TRBD1 for D (6 bases). With 1 base removed from V and 0 bases from J, the gap between germline ends came to 12 bases. CDR1 is SGHVS and CDR2 is FQNEAQ in the germline V gene. The length of the CDR3 is 16 residues.

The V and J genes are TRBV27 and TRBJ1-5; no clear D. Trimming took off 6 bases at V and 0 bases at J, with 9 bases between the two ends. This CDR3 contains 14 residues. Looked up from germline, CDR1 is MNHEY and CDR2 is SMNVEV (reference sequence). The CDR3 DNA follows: TGTGCCAGCAGGCGAGGGTTTAGCAATCAGCCCCAGCATTTT. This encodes CASRRGFSNQPQHF.

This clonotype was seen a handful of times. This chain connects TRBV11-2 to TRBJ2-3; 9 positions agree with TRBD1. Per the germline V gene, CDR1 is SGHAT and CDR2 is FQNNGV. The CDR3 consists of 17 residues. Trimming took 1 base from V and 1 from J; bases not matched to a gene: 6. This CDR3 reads CASSLGGTGSRTDTQYF. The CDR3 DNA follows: TGTGCCAGCAGCTTAGGGGGGACAGGGTCGCGCACAGATACGCAGTATTTT.

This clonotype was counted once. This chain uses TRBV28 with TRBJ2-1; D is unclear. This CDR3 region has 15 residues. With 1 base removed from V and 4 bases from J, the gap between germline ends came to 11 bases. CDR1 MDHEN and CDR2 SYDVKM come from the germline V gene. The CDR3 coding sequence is TGTGCCAGCAGTTTATATGGGGTGGCTTACAATGAGCAGTTCTTC. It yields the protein CASSLYGVAYNEQFF.

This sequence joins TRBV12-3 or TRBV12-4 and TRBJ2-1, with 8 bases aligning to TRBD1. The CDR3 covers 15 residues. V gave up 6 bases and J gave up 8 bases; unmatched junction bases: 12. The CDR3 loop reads CASSPSRGPDDEQFF. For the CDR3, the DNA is TGTGCCAGCAGCCCCAGCAGGGGGCCTGACGATGAGCAGTTCTTC.

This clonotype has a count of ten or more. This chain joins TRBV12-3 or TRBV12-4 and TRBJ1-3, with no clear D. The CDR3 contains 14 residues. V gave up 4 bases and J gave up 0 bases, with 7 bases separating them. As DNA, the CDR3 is TGTGCCAGCAGTTGGTCCCTCTCTGGAAACACCATATATTTT. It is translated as CASSWSLSGNTIYF.

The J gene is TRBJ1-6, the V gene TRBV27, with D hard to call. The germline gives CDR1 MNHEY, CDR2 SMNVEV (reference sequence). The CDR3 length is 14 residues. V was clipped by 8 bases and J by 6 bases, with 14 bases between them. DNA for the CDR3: TGTGCCAGCGGGTCTCAAGGCCTTAATTCACCCCTCCACTTT. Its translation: CASGSQGLNSPLHF.

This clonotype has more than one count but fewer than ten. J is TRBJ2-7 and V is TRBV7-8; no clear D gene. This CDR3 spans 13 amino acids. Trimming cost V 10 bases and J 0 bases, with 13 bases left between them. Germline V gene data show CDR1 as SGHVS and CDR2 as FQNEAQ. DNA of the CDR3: TGTGCCACCCCGTTAGTTCCCTCCTACGAGCAGTACTTC. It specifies CATPLVPSYEQYF.

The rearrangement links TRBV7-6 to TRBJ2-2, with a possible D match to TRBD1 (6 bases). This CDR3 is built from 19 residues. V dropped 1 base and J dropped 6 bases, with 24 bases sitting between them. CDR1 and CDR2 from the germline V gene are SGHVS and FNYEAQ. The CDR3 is CASSLDPRQAAVKAGELFF. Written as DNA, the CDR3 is TGTGCCAGCAGCTTAGATCCTCGACAGGCCGCAGTGAAGGCCGGGGAGCTGTTTTTT.